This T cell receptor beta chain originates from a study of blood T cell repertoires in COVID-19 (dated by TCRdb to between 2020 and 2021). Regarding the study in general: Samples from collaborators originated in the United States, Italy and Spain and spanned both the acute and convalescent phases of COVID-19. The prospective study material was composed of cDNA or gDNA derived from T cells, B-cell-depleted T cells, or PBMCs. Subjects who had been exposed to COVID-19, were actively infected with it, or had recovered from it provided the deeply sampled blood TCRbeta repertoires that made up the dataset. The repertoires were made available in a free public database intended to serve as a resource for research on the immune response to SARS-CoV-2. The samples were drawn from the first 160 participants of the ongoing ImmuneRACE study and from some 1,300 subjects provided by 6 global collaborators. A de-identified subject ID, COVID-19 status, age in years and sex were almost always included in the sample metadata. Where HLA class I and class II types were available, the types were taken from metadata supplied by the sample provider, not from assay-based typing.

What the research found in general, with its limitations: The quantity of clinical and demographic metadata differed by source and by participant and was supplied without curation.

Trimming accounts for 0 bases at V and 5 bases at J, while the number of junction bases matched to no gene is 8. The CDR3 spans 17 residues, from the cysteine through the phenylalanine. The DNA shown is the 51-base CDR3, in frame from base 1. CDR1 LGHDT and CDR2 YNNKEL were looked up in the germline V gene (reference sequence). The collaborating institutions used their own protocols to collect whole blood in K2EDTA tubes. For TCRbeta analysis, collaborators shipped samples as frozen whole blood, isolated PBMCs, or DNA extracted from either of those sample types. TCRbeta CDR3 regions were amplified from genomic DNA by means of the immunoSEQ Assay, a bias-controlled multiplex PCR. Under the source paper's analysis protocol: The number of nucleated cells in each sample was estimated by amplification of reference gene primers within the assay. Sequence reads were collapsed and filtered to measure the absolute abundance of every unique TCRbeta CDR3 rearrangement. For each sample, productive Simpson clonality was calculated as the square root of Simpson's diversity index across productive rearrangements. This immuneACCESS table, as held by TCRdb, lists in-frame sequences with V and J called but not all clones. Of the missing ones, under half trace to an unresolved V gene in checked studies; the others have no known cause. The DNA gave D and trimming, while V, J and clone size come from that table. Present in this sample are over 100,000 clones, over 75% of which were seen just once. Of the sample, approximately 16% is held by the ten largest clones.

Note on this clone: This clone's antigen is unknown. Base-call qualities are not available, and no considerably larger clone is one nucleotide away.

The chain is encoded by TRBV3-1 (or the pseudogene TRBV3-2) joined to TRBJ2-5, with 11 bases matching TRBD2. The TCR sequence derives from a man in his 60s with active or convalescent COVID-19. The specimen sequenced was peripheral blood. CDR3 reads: CASSQERTSGGGETQYF. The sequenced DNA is TGTGCCAGCAGCCAAGAAAGAACTAGCGGGGGAGGGGAGACCCAGTACTTC.